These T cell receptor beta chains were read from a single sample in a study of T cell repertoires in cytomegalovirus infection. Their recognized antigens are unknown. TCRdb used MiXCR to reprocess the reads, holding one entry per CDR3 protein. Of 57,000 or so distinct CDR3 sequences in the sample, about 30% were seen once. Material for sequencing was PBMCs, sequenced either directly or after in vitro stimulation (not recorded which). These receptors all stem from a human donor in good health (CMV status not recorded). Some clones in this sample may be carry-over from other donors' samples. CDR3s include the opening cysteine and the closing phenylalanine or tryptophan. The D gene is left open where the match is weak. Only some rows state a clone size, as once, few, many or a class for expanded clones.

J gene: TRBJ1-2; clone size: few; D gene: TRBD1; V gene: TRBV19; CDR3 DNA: TGTGCCAGTCATAAGGACAGGGCCCTGGATGGCTACACCTTC; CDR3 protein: CASHKDRALDGYTF
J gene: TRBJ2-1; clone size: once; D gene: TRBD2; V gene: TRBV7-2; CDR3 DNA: TGTGCCAGCACCCCTAGCGGAGGCTCCTACAATGAGCAGTTCTTC; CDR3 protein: CASTPSGGSYNEQFF
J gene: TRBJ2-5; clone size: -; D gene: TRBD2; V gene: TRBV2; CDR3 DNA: TGTGCCAGCAGGCCAGCGGGGAGGAACCGGGAGACCCAGTACTTC; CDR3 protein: CASRPAGRNRETQYF
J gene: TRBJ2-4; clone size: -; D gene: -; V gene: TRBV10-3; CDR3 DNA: TGTGCCATCAGTGAGTCGACCCGCCTTGGGGTAGCCAAAAACATTCAGTACTTC; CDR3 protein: CAISESTRLGVAKNIQYF
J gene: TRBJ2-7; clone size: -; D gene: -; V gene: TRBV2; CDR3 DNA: TGTGCCAGCCAAACGGGGGACAAGTACCTTGTTTACGAGCAGTACTTC; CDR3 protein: CASQTGDKYLVYEQYF
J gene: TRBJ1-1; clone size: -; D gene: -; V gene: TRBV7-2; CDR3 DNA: TGTGCCAGCAATACCAACAGGCTGACTGAAGCTTTCTTT; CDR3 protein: CASNTNRLTEAFF
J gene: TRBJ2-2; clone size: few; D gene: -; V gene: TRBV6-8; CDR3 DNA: TGTGCCAGCAGGGCCTGGGACGGGGAGCTGTTTTTT; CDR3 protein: CASRAWDGELFF
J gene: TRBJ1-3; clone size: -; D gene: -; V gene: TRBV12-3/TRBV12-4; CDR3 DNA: TGTGCCAGCAGTTTACGCGGGGGCATCTCTGGAAACACCATATATTTT; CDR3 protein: CASSLRGGISGNTIYF
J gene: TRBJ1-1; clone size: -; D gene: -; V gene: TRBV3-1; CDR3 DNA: TGTGCCAGCAGCCAAGACTGGGCGCCCACTGAAGCTTTCTTT; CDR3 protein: CASSQDWAPTEAFF
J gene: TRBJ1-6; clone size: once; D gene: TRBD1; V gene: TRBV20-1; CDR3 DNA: TGCAGTGCCCCTAACCCTATACAGGGGAATCACTCACCCCTCCACTTT; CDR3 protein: CSAPNPIQGNHSPLHF